The source of this T cell receptor (beta chain) is a study of T cell changes during pregnancy in multiple sclerosis. Measured with immunoSEQ multiplex PCR; TCRdb has only the in-frame clones, and not every one. The repertoire holds about 50,000 clones, 90% to 95% seen once, with more than 4% in the top ten. The V and J ends lost 5 bases and 7 bases, in that order; junction bases with no gene match: 11. The length of the CDR3 is 14 residues. Germline V gene lookup returns CDR1 SEHNR and CDR2 FQNEAQ (reference sequence). J is TRBJ2-7 and V is TRBV7-9; TRBD1 aligns across 7 bases. Sequencing used CD8+ T cells from peripheral blood mononuclear cells, obtained in the first trimester of pregnancy. This receptor was obtained from a female donor with multiple sclerosis, enrolled in a pregnancy study. As DNA, the CDR3 is TGTGCCAGCAGCACCTCGGGACAGTCTCGGGAGCAGTACTTC. Its protein product is CASSTSGQSREQYF.